This T cell receptor beta chain was retrieved from a study of CD8 T cells in ankylosing spondylitis (dated by TCRdb to 2015 to 2018). Study-level background: To find TCR variants linked to disease, the study profiled T cell receptor beta repertoires in ankylosing spondylitis patients and healthy donors. The full study cohort was made up of about 24 ankylosing spondylitis patients and 108 healthy donors. Samples of peripheral blood were taken, and for ankylosing spondylitis patients, synovial fluid was collected as well. The research as a whole found: Some of the motif variants had been reported before in the synovial fluid and blood of reactive arthritis patients, a finding that suggests common disease-initiation mechanisms. In peripheral blood, the disease-linked clones were found at relatively low frequencies and had a CD8+ phenotype. The disease-linked clones were reported to be significantly enriched in matched synovial fluid samples from ankylosing spondylitis patients. Blood from ankylosing spondylitis patients appeared to be characterized by a TCR beta motif composed of roughly 8 highly homologous amino acid variants.

The run used an Illumina HiSeq 2500. Quantitative 5'-RACE with molecular barcodes was the method used to prepare the TCR beta libraries. Under the source paper's analysis protocol: Disease-linked TCR variants were identified with a new computational method built on a probabilistic model of VDJ rearrangement. TCRdb cleaned the public reads at Q25 with fastp, built clones with MiXCR and kept in-frame beta chains. Rows are combined by CDR3 protein, so each entry shows the most common genes and DNA. Here the V and J calls rest on TCRdb's processing, not on the authors' analysis. The sample table shows around 340,000 distinct CDR3 sequences, and roughly 15% are seen once. The ten top clones hold roughly 1.1% of the sample. Of note for this clonotype: Its specific antigen is unknown. No base quality values were provided; no much bigger clone lies one nucleotide off.

In the germline V gene (reference sequence), CDR1 corresponds to LGHDT and CDR2 to YNNKEL. The CDR3, from cysteine to phenylalanine, totals 13 residues. The kept DNA is CDR3 alone, 39 bases in frame from the first base. Trimming costs V 0 bases and J 6 bases, and their ends lie 9 bases apart. The receptor was isolated from a male donor with ankylosing spondylitis or in good health (not recorded which). The sequenced sample was blood, either unsorted or a sorted T cell fraction (not recorded which). The chain links TRBV3-1 with TRBJ2-7, and possibly TRBD2, on 7 matching bases. The CDR3 protein is CASSQDGGAEQYF. The DNA sequence is given as TGTGCCAGCAGCCAAGATGGGGGGGCCGAGCAGTACTTC.